Sequencing of this T cell receptor beta chain was carried out in a study of PD-L1 blockade in urothelial cancer. The CDR3 sequence is 14 residues long. Germline CDR1 reads LGHNT; CDR2 reads FRNRAP. After removal of 3 bases from V and 7 bases from J, the junction contained 4 bases not matched to a gene. Noted time point: pretreatment peripheral blood. General study results and limits: Tumor-associated clones in blood expanded more at 3 weeks in durable-benefit patients.

Generated by immunoSEQ multiplex PCR, the TCRdb table keeps only in-frame clones and is missing some. The sample lists 98,000 or so clones, around 90% seen once, with around 1.6% in the top ten. With regard to this clone: Its target is unknown.

The source material was PBMCs, sampled around atezolizumab (anti-PD-L1) treatment. The chain has TRBV12-5 and TRBJ2-3, with 10 nucleotides matching TRBD2. The clonotype was recovered from a man aged 55 to 70 with urothelial cancer. The CDR3 DNA reads TGTGCTAGTGGTTTCGATACTAGCGGGAATACGCAGTATTTT. Residues: CASGFDTSGNTQYF.